This entry describes one T cell receptor beta chain. What it binds is unknown. This specimen belongs to a study of breast tumors, draining lymph nodes, adjacent tissues. The study's findings and limits: Tumor repertoires ranked between lymph nodes and nontumor tissue in diversity, with V and J gene preferences.

The CDR3 totals 18 residues. With 3 bases removed from V and 0 bases from J, the gap between germline ends came to 19 bases. Germline V gives CDR1 PRHDT, CDR2 FYEKMQ (reference sequence). TCRdb re-called the multiplex PCR reads with MiXCR, one entry per CDR3 protein. This repertoire shows roughly 25,000 distinct CDR3 sequences, about 70% found once; its top ten account for more than 20%. The chain has TRBV13 and TRBJ2-3; the D is unclear. The specimen sequenced was tumor-adjacent breast tissue. The source is a female donor with breast cancer. Some clones in this sample may be carry-over from other donors' samples. CDR3 DNA: TGTGCCAGCAGCTTCCGGACCAAGCAAACCTCTAGCACAGATACGCAGTATTTT. Its translation: CASSFRTKQTSSTDTQYF.